The subject of this entry is one T cell receptor (beta chain). The target antigen is unknown. This record comes from a study of cytomegalovirus exposure and HLA in healthy donors. The repertoire was sequenced with immunoSEQ multiplex PCR; TCRdb's copy has only in-frame clones and lacks some. Of some 240,000 clones in the sample, 75% to 90% were seen once. The germline CDR1 and CDR2 sequences are LNHDA and SQIVND (reference sequence). Trimming took 3 bases from V and 8 from J, leaving 13 bases between them. The length of the CDR3 is 13 residues. Findings and caveats of the study: Overall, roughly 160 TCR beta chains were annotated as cytomegalovirus-associated. Subsequent analysis of the 100 to 150 validation repertoires found a tendency for first-cohort TCR clusters to co-occur.

This TCR derives from a woman in her twenties or thirties in good health and CMV-seropositive. The V and J genes are TRBV19 and TRBJ1-2; TRBD1 might be the D (6 bases). The sequencing sample was made of PBMCs. The CDR3 sequence: CASSITGLDGYTF. The CDR3 nucleotides read TGTGCCAGTAGTATTACAGGGTTGGACGGCTACACCTTC.